This T cell receptor (beta chain) was found in a study of blood T cell repertoires in COVID-19. Overall study: Acute and convalescent COVID-19 specimens originated in the United States, Italy and Spain. T cells, B-cell-depleted T cells, or PBMCs provided the cDNA or gDNA that served as material.

With 6 bases removed from V and 6 bases from J, the gap between germline ends came to 12 bases. CDR3 length: 12 amino acids. Germline V gene lookup returns CDR1 SQVTM and CDR2 ANQGSEA. As originally analysed: Estimates of nucleated cell counts were drawn from the amplification of reference gene primers. The table came from immunoSEQ multiplex PCR; TCRdb's copy has only in-frame clones and leaves some out. V, J and clone size are those of that table, while D and trimming were read from the DNA. The repertoire includes around 97,000 clones, around 92% of them detected once, and 3.5% sits in the top ten.

This chain links TRBV29-1 with TRBJ2-1; D might be TRBD2 (6 bases). The sample comprised peripheral blood. The clonotype originates from a woman aged 55-75 years with acute or convalescent COVID-19. The CDR3, as DNA: TGCAGCGTGGGGGGTAGGGTCAATGAGCAGTTCTTC. It encodes CSVGGRVNEQFF.